This TCR beta chain was recorded in a study of T cells in Graves' hyperthyroidism and ophthalmopathy (dated by TCRdb to about 2019). Describing the broader study: Peripheral blood was sampled at the time of initial diagnosis, prior to any treatment. TCR Vbeta CDR3 sequencing of roughly 140 peripheral blood samples (around 45 ophthalmopathy, 70 to 85 hyperthyroidism and around 17 progressor patients) is reported in the paper. The approximately 95 discovery patients were divided at random into training and test sets in a 7:3 ratio. To identify distinguishing TCR V-J signatures, a discovery cohort of about a hundred patients was used, comprising 40 to 45 with Graves' ophthalmopathy and some 57 with stable Graves' hyperthyroidism. In more than 5 Graves' hyperthyroidism patients, the study also compared T-cell repertoires from thyroid tissue with T-cell repertoires from blood. Following sampling, methimazole starting at 30 mg daily was given to hyperthyroidism patients, and high-dose intravenous methylprednisolone was given to ophthalmopathy patients. Prospective prediction of ophthalmopathy was tested in an independent validation cohort consisting of about 20 hyperthyroidism patients and more than 15 patients who later progressed to ophthalmopathy. Broader findings and caveats from the paper: Sample size was not statistically predetermined, and blinding of investigators to group allocation was not performed. A 13 V-J signature model separated ophthalmopathy from stable hyperthyroidism, with approximately 87% sensitivity and 81% to 83% specificity in cross-validation and 80%/75% in testing. Most expanded thyroid clonotypes (frequency above 0.001) were also detected in blood, a finding suggesting that blood repertoires may reflect thyroid immune responses. In validation, progression to ophthalmopathy was predicted by the model with 70% to 71% sensitivity and nearly 75% specificity, a median of roughly six months before onset.

Graves' hyperthyroidism was defined as stable when no progression to ophthalmopathy occurred over 18 months of follow-up. The hyperthyroidism patients were between 18 and 65 years old and newly diagnosed, with a disease duration of less than 2 months. The study excluded patients with uncontrolled infections, other autoimmune diseases, pregnancy or lactation. Clinical symptoms, serum thyroxine and TRAb, thyroid ultrasound, and orbital computed tomography formed the basis for the diagnoses. Ficoll-Paque density gradient centrifugation was used to isolate PBMCs from around 10 ml of fresh peripheral blood. Total RNA was extracted with Trizol reagent, and quality was checked on an Agilent 2100 Bioanalyzer. As to this clonotype: Its antigen specificity is not known. There are no base qualities to consult, and no much larger clone falls within one base.

The germline V gene gives CDR1 as MNHNS and CDR2 as SASEGT. A distance of 13 bases separates the germline ends of V and J, which lose 6 bases and 7 bases respectively. The CDR3 spans 12 residues, from the cysteine through the phenylalanine. Of all the DNA, just the CDR3 is kept, 36 bases in frame from base 1. TCR beta CDR3 regions were amplified from RNA transcripts. The TCR CDR3 was subjected to a first round of RT-PCR using the HTBI primer set and the Qiagen OneStep RT-PCR kit. The libraries were constructed in a second round of multiplex PCR and then size-selected and purified. Libraries were sequenced paired-end with 100 bp reads on an Illumina HiSeq2000. Per the source publication's procedure: Raw data were processed with SOAPnuke, discarding reads with adapters, uncalled bases, mean Phred below 15, or no exact constant-primer or identifier match. COPE v1.2.5 was used to merge high-quality paired reads, and clonotypes were defined as unique nucleotide sequences. MiTCR v1.1 was used to align clonotypes to the IMGT TRBV, TRBD and TRBJ reference segments. The analysis included only V-J combinations with a frequency above 0.0001, which together covered roughly 99% of the repertoires. The TCS score was defined as the ratio of F50 (clonal expansion) to E x V (chaos), calculated using BLOSUM62-based TCRdist between CDR3 peptides within each V-J. Welch's t-statistics and random forest reduced approximately 520 V-J features to some 14, which were used in a naive Bayes classifier (R e1071). Using fastp at Q25 and MiXCR, TCRdb reprocessed the public reads and kept productive beta chains. A single entry per CDR3 protein holds the most common genes and DNA from its merged rows. For this entry, the V and J calls and clone size follow TCRdb and not the study's own pipeline. This sample gives about 96,000 distinct CDR3 sequences in total; about half of them show up just once. The ten largest clonotypes hold 25% to 30% of the sample.

This TCR came from a woman aged 40 to 50 with Graves' hyperthyroidism. The sequence is built from TRBV6-1 and TRBJ2-7, with the D gene call left open. Sequencing used blood. The DNA is as follows: TGTGCCAGCAGCCGGACCGGAAGGGAGCAGTACTTC. It codes for CASSRTGREQYF.